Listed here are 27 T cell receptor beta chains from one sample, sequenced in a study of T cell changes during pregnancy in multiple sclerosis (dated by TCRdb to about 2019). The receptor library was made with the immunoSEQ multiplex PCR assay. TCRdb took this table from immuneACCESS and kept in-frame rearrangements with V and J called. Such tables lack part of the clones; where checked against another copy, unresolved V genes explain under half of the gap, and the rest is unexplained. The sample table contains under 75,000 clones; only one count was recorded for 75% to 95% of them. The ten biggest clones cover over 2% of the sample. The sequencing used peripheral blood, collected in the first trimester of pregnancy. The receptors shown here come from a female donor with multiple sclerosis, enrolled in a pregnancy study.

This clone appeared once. In nucleotides, the CDR3 is TGTGCCAGCAGCTCAGGGGGCGCTAACGGAAACACCATATATTTT. This sequence encodes CASSSGGANGNTIYF. The chain uses TRBV11-2 and TRBJ1-3; TRBD1 matches 8 bases. J gave up 4 bases and V 4 bases, and 6 bases lay outside the gene matches. The germline V gene encodes CDR1 SGHAT and CDR2 FQNNGV. CDR3 size: 15 residues. Complete variable domain (other parts from reference TRBV11-2 and TRBJ1-3): EAGVAQSPRYKIIEKRQSVAFWCNPISGHATLYWYQQILGQGPKLLIQFQNNGVVDDSQLPKDRFSAERLKGVDSTLKIQPAKLEDSAVYLCASSSGGANGNTIYFGEGSWLTVV.

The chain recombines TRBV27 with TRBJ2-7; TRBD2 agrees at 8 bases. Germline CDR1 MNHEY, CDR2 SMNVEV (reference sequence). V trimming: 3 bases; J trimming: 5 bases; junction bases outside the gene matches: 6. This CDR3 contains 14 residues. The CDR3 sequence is CASSLSGSKNEQYF. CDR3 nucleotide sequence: TGTGCCAGCAGTTTGAGCGGGAGTAAAAACGAGCAGTACTTC.

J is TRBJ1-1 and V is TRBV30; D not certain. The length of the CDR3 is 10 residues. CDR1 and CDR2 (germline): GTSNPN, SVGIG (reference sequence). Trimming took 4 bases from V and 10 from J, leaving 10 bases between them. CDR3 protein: CAWIEGSAFF. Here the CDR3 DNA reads TGTGCCTGGATAGAGGGATCAGCTTTCTTT.

The CDR3, as DNA: TGTGCCAGCAGACCAGGGGGTGATACGCAGTATTTT. It is translated as CASRPGGDTQYF. The V and J genes are TRBV2 and TRBJ2-3; 7 bases fit TRBD1. Germline-derived CDR1 and CDR2 are SNHLY and FYNNEI. The CDR3 extends over 12 amino acids. After removal of 6 bases from V and 6 bases from J, the junction contained 3 bases not matched to a gene.

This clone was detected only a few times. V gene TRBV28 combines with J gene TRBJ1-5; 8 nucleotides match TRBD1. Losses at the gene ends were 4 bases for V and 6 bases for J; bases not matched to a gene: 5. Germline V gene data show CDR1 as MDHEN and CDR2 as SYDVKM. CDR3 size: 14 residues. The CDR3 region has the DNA TGTGCCAGCAGTTACGACAGGGGAGGTCAGCCCCAGCATTTT. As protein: CASSYDRGGQPQHF.

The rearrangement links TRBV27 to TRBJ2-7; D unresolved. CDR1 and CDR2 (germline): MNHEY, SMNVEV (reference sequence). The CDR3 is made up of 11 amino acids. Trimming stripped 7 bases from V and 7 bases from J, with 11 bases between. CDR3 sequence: CASKKSHEQYF. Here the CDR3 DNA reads TGTGCCAGCAAAAAGAGTCATGAGCAGTACTTC.

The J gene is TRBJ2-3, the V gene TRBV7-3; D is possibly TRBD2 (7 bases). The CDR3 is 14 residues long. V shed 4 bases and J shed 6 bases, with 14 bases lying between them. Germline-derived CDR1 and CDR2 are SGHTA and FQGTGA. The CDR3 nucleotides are TGTGCCAGCAGCTCCATAGGGGGGGCGGATACGCAGTATTTT. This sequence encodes CASSSIGGADTQYF.

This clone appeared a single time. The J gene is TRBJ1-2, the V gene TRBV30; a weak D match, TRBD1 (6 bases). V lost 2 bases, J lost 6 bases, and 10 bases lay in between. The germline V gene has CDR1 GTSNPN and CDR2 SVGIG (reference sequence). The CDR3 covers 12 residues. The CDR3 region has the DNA TGTGCCTGGAGTCCTACAGGGAATGGCTACACCTTC. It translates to CAWSPTGNGYTF.

The CDR3 sequence is CASTRTRSVGDTQYF. The CDR3 DNA is TGTGCCAGCACCCGAACCCGGAGCGTGGGAGATACGCAGTATTTT. The rearrangement uses TRBV7-2 and TRBJ2-3, with D unresolved. The CDR3 spans 15 residues. The V end lost 7 bases, the J end lost 5 bases, and 19 bases lay between the germline ends. CDR1 is SGHTA, CDR2 FQGNSA, per germline. Together with reference TRBV7-2 and TRBJ2-3, the CDR3 gives the full variable domain: GAGVSQSPSNKVTEKGKDVELRCDPISGHTALYWYRQSLGQGLEFLIYFQGNSAPDKSGLPSDRFSAERTGGSVSTLTIQRTQQEDSAVYLCASTRTRSVGDTQYFGPGTRLTVL.

CDR3 sequence (DNA): TGTGCCTGGAGTAGGAGAGGGATCTACGAGCAGTACTTC. It translates to CAWSRRGIYEQYF. The chain links TRBV30 to TRBJ2-7, with a weak D call TRBD2 (5 bases). Germline V gene sequence: CDR1 GTSNPN, CDR2 SVGIG (reference sequence). V lost 2 bases and J 3 bases, leaving 11 bases between the germline ends. This CDR3 contains 13 residues.

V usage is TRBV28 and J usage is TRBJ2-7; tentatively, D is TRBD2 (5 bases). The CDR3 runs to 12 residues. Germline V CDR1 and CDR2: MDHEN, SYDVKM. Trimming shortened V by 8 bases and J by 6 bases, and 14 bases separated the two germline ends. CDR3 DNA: TGTGCCAGCGTCGACTACCTCGGCGAGCAGTACTTC. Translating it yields CASVDYLGEQYF.

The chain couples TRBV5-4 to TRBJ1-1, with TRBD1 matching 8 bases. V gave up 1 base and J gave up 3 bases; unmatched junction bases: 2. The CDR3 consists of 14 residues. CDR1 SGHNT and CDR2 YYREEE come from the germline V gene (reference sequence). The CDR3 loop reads CASSLPGGYTEAFF. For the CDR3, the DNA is TGTGCCAGCAGCTTGCCAGGGGGCTACACTGAAGCTTTCTTT.

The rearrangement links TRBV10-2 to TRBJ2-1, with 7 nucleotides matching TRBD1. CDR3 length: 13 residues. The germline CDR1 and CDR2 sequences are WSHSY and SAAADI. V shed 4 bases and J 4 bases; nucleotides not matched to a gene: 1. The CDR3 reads CASSGQGYNEQFF. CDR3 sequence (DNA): TGCGCCAGCAGTGGACAGGGATACAATGAGCAGTTCTTC.

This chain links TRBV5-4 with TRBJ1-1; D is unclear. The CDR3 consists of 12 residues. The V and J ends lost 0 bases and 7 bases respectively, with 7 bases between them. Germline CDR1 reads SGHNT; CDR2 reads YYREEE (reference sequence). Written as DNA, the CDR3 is TGTGCCAGCAGCTTGGACAGAAATGAAGCTTTCTTT. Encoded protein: CASSLDRNEAFF.

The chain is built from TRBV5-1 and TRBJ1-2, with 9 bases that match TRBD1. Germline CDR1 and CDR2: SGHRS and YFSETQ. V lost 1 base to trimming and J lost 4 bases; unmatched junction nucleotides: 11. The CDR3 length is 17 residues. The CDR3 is CASSLPKPGTGTYGYTF. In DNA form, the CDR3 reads TGCGCCAGCAGCTTGCCCAAACCCGGGACAGGGACCTATGGCTACACCTTC. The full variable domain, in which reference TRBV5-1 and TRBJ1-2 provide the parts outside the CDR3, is KAGVTQTPRYLIKTRGQQVTLSCSPISGHRSVSWYQQTPGQGLQFLFEYFSETQRNKGNFPGRFSGRQFSNSRSEMNVSTLELGDSALYLCASSLPKPGTGTYGYTFGSGTRLTVV.

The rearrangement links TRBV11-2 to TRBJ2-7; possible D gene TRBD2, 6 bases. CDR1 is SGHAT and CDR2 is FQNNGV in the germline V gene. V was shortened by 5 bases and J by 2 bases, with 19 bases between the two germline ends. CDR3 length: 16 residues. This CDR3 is CASSPLSGEIPYEQYF. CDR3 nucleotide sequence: TGTGCCAGCAGCCCCCTCTCGGGGGAGATACCCTACGAGCAGTACTTC.

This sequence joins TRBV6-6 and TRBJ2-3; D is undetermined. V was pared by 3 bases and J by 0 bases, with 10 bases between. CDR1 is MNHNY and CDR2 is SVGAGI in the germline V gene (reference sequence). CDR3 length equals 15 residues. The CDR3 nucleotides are TGTGCCAGCAGTTATAGGTGGGCTAGCACAGATACGCAGTATTTT. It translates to CASSYRWASTDTQYF.

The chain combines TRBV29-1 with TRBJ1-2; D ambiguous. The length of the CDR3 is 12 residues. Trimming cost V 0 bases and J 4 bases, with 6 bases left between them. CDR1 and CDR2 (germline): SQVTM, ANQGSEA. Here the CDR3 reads CSVEDGLYGYTF. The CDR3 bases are TGCAGCGTTGAAGACGGACTCTATGGCTACACCTTC. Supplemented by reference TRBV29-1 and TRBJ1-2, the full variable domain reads SAVISQKPSRDICQRGTSLTIQCQVDSQVTMMFWYRQQPGQSLTLIATANQGSEATYESGFVIDKFPISRPNLTFSTLTVSNMSPEDSSIYLCSVEDGLYGYTFGSGTRLTVV.

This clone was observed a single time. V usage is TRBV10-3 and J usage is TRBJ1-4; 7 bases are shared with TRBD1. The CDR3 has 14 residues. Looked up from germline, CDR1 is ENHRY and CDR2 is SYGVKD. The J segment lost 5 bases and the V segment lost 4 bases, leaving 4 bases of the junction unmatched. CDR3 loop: CAISGGQDNEKLFF. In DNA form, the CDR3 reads TGTGCCATCAGTGGAGGACAGGACAATGAAAAACTGTTTTTT.

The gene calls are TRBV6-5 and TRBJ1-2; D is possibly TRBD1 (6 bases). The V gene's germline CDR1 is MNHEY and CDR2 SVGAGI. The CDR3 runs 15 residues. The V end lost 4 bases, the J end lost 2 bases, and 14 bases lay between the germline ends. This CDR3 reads CASSSILDSNYGYTF. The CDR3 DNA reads TGTGCCAGCAGTTCCATCCTGGACAGCAACTATGGCTACACCTTC.

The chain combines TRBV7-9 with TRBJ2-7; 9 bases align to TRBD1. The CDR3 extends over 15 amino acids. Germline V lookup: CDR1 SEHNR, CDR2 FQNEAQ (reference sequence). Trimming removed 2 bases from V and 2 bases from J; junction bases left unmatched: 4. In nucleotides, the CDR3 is TGTGCCAGCAGCTTATCCGGGACAGGGACCTACGAGCAGTACTTC. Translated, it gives CASSLSGTGTYEQYF.

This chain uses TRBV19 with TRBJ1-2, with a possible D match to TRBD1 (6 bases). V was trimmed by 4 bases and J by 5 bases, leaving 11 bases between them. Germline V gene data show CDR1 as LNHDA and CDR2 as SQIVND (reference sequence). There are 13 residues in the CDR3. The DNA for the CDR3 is TGTGCCAGTAGTAACAGGGAACCTTATGGCTACACCTTC. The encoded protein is CASSNREPYGYTF. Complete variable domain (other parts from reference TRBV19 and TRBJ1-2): DGGITQSPKYLFRKEGQNVTLSCEQNLNHDAMYWYRQDPGQGLRLIYYSQIVNDFQKGDIAEGYSVSREKKESFPLTVTSAQKNPTAFYLCASSNREPYGYTFGSGTRLTVV.

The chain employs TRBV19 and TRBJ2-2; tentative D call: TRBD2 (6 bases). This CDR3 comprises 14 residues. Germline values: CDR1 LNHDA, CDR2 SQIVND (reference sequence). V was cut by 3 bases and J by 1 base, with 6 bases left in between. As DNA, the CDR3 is TGTGCCAGTAGTATGGGGGGGAACACCGGGGAGCTGTTTTTT. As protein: CASSMGGNTGELFF.

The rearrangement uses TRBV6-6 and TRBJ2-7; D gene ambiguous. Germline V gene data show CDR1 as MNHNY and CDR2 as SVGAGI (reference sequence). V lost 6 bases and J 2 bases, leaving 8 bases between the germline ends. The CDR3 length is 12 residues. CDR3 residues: CASSLFAYEQYF. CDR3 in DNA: TGTGCCAGCAGCCTCTTCGCCTACGAGCAGTACTTC.

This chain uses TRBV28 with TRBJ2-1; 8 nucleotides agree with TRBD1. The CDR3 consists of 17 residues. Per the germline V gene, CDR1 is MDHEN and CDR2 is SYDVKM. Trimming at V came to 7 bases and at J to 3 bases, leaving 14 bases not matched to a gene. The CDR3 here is CASTALGLGTGYNEQFF. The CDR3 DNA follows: TGTGCCAGCACCGCTCTCGGTCTCGGGACAGGCTACAATGAGCAGTTCTTC.

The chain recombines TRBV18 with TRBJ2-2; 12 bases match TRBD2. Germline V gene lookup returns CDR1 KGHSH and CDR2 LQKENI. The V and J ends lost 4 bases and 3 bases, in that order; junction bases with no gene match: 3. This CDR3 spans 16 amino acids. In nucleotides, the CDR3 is TGTGCCAGCTCACTTCGACTAGCGGGAGACACCGGGGAGCTGTTTTTT. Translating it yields CASSLRLAGDTGELFF.

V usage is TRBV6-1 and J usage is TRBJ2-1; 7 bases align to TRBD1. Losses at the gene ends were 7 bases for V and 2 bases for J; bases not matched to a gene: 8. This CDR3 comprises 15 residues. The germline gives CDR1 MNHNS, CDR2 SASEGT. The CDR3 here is CASTSEGAAYNEQFF. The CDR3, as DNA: TGTGCCAGCACCAGCGAGGGGGCCGCCTACAATGAGCAGTTCTTC.